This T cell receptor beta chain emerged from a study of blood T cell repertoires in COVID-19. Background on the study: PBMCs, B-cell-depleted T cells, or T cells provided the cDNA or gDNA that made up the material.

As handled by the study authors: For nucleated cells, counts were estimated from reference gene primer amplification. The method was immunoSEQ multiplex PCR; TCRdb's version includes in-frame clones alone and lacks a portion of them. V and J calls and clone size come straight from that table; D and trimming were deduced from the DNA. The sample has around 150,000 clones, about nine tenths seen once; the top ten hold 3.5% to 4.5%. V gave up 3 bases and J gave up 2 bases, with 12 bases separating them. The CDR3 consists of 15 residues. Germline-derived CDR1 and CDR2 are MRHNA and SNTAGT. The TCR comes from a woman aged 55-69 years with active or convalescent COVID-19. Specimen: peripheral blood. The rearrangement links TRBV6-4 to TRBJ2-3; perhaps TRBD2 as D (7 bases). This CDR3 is CASSEGGADTDTQYF. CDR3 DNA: TGTGCCAGCAGTGAAGGGGGGGCAGACACAGATACGCAGTATTTT.